These 20 T cell receptor beta chains came from one sample sequenced in a study of blood T cell repertoires in COVID-19. Method: immunoSEQ multiplex PCR; TCRdb's copy keeps in-frame clones and lacks some. The sample has around 260,000 clones, 75% to 90% seen once; the top ten hold around 1.8%. Sequenced: peripheral blood. The source is a man aged 30-40 years with active or convalescent COVID-19.

V gene TRBV4-1 combines with J gene TRBJ2-7, with a possible D match to TRBD2 (5 bases). V shed 3 bases and J shed 5 bases, with 14 bases lying between them. The CDR3 contains 14 residues. Looked up from germline, CDR1 is MGHRA and CDR2 is YSYEKL. The CDR3 sequence: CASSQAPRADEQYF. CDR3 bases: TGCGCCAGCAGCCAGGCCCCGAGGGCAGACGAGCAGTACTTC.

The chain joins TRBV4-1 to TRBJ2-3; 11 nucleotides line up with TRBD2. Germline lookup yields CDR1 MGHRA and CDR2 YSYEKL. V was pared by 4 bases and J by 0 bases, with 9 bases of the junction left unmatched. CDR3 size: 18 residues. For the CDR3, the DNA is TGCGCCAGCAGCCGAACTGGGGCTAGCGGGGGGAGCACAGATACGCAGTATTTT. Translation: CASSRTGASGGSTDTQYF.

The chain employs TRBV27 and TRBJ2-7; D is possibly TRBD1 (5 bases). Germline V gives CDR1 MNHEY, CDR2 SMNVEV (reference sequence). The CDR3 totals 15 residues. The germline V and J ends were trimmed by 2 bases and 2 bases, with 13 bases remaining between them. The CDR3 DNA reads TGTGCCAGCAGTTTAGGGGCACCCTGGGCCTACGAGCAGTACTTC. Residues: CASSLGAPWAYEQYF.

The chain employs TRBV11-2 and TRBJ2-2, with a weak D call TRBD1 (6 bases). Germline V gives CDR1 SGHAT, CDR2 FQNNGV. The CDR3 extends over 13 amino acids. Between the trimmed V and J ends, which lost 2 bases and 6 bases, there was a span of 7 bases. The CDR3 loop reads CASSLPGAGELFF. The CDR3 nucleotides read TGTGCCAGCAGCTTACCAGGGGCCGGGGAGCTGTTTTTT.

CDR3 DNA sequence: TGTGCCAGTAGTATTGACAGGTCAGAAAAACTGTTTTTT. Amino acids: CASSIDRSEKLFF. The chain links TRBV19 to TRBJ1-4; tentative D call: TRBD1 (6 bases). Germline V gives CDR1 LNHDA, CDR2 SQIVND (reference sequence). V lost 3 bases and J 8 bases, leaving 10 bases between the germline ends. The CDR3 length is 13 residues.

This chain connects TRBV5-5 to TRBJ1-2; 7 bases line up with TRBD1. The CDR3 consists of 13 residues. Trimming removed 2 bases from V and 8 bases from J; junction bases left unmatched: 6. Germline values: CDR1 SGHKS, CDR2 YYEKEE (reference sequence). The CDR3 DNA is TGTGCCAGCAGCTTTGGGCAGGGGGACGGCTACACCTTC. This gives the protein CASSFGQGDGYTF. Based on the CDR3 plus reference TRBV5-5 and TRBJ1-2, the full variable domain is DAGVTQSPTHLIKTRGQQVTLRCSPISGHKSVSWYQQVLGQGPQFIFQYYEKEERGRGNFPDRFSARQFPNYSSELNVNALLLGDSALYLCASSFGQGDGYTFGSGTRLTVV.

A remark on this clone: Additional DNA sequences in this sample encode the identical CDR3. The chain recombines TRBV29-1 with TRBJ1-1; D not certain. V lost 0 bases to trimming and J lost 1 base, with 6 bases between them. CDR1 and CDR2 (germline): SQVTM, ANQGSEA. This CDR3 has 13 residues. CDR3 sequence (DNA): TGCAGCGTTGAAGAACCCAGGAACACTGAAGCTTTCTTT. This translates into CSVEEPRNTEAFF.

The rearrangement uses TRBV7-9 and TRBJ2-3, with 9 bases that match TRBD2. CDR3 length: 16 amino acids. Per germline, CDR1 SEHNR and CDR2 FQNEAQ (reference sequence). V shed 2 bases, J shed 2 bases, and the junction held 5 bases outside the gene matches. The CDR3 DNA is TGTGCCAGCAGCTTAATTGCGGGGGGGAACACAGATACGCAGTATTTT. The encoded protein is CASSLIAGGNTDTQYF.

A remark on this clone: This sample also contains other DNA sequences that code for the same CDR3. This CDR3 is CASSLRGNTGELFF. The CDR3 bases are TGCGCCAGCAGCTTAAGGGGGAACACCGGGGAGCTGTTTTTT. The rearrangement joins TRBV5-1 to TRBJ2-2, with D possibly TRBD1 on 5 matching bases. Trimming cost V 2 bases and J 1 base, with 6 bases left between them. In germline, CDR1 is SGHRS, CDR2 YFSETQ. The CDR3 is 14 residues long.

The chain links TRBV29-1 to TRBJ2-2; maybe TRBD1 (5 bases). Trimming took 6 bases from V and 5 from J, leaving 13 bases between them. The CDR3 sequence is 13 residues long. Germline lookup yields CDR1 SQVTM and CDR2 ANQGSEA. CDR3 amino acids: CSVGWGATGELFF. CDR3 nucleotides: TGCAGCGTCGGGTGGGGCGCTACCGGGGAGCTGTTTTTT.

The chain employs TRBV7-9 and TRBJ1-1, with 7 nucleotides matching TRBD1. V lost 5 bases and J lost 0; bases outside the gene matches: 15. The germline V gene has CDR1 SEHNR and CDR2 FQNEAQ (reference sequence). This CDR3 comprises 18 residues. CDR3 sequence (DNA): TGTGCCAGCAGCCCAACCGGGACAGCCCTAGCCCTGAACACTGAAGCTTTCTTT. Its protein is CASSPTGTALALNTEAFF.

The chain employs TRBV27 and TRBJ1-6; the match to TRBD1 covers 8 bases. The V gene's germline CDR1 is MNHEY and CDR2 SMNVEV (reference sequence). V lost 10 bases and J lost 9; bases outside the gene matches: 11. This CDR3 is 14 amino acids long. This CDR3 is CATRPTGGGSPLHF. CDR3 sequence (DNA): TGTGCCACCCGACCCACAGGGGGGGGTTCACCCCTCCACTTT.

Points on this clone: Other nucleotide sequences from this sample produce the same CDR3. The rearrangement links TRBV9 to TRBJ2-7, with D possibly being TRBD1 (7 bases). Germline V lookup: CDR1 SGDLS, CDR2 YYNGEE. Deletions cut 0 bases from V and 0 bases from J, with 10 bases between. The CDR3 loop spans 15 amino acids. Here the CDR3 DNA reads TGTGCCAGCAGCGTAGGCGGGACAGCCTCCTACGAGCAGTACTTC. Residues: CASSVGGTASYEQYF.

This chain connects TRBV9 to TRBJ1-6; tentative D call: TRBD1 (5 bases). Looked up from germline, CDR1 is SGDLS and CDR2 is YYNGEE. This CDR3 comprises 15 residues. V lost 0 bases to trimming and J lost 13 bases, with 17 bases between them. Written as DNA, the CDR3 is TGTGCCAGCAGCGTAGGACAGTCGGTCGGTTCGCCCCTCCACTTT. This encodes CASSVGQSVGSPLHF. Full variable domain (rest looked up from reference TRBV9 and TRBJ1-6): DSGVTQTPKHLITATGQRVTLRCSPRSGDLSVYWYQQSLDQGLQFLIQYYNGEERAKGNILERFSAQQFPDLHSELNLSSLELGDSALYFCASSVGQSVGSPLHFGNGTRLTVT.

This rearrangement joins TRBV11-2 to TRBJ1-4; 12 nucleotides agree with TRBD1. V lost 5 bases and J lost 7; bases outside the gene matches: 5. CDR3 size: 15 residues. From germline, CDR1 is SGHAT and CDR2 FQNNGV. Written as DNA, the CDR3 is TGTGCCAGCAGCACGGGACAGGGGGCGCCTGAAAAACTGTTTTTT. It is translated as CASSTGQGAPEKLFF.

V gene TRBV5-6 combines with J gene TRBJ1-5, with a weak D call TRBD1 (5 bases). CDR1 is SGHDT, CDR2 YYEEEE, per germline. The CDR3 has 15 residues. The ends were cut back, 4 bases at V and 5 bases at J, with 16 bases in the middle. The CDR3 DNA sequence: TGTGCCAGCAGCAAAACAGGCAGTGGTTATCAGCCCCAGCATTTT. Its translation: CASSKTGSGYQPQHF. The full variable domain, rest sourced from reference TRBV5-6 and TRBJ1-5, is DAGVTQSPTHLIKTRGQQVTLRCSPKSGHDTVSWYQQALGQGPQFIFQYYEEEERQRGNFPDRFSGHQFPNYSSELNVNALLLGDSALYLCASSKTGSGYQPQHFGDGTRLSIL.

This chain joins TRBV6-1 and TRBJ2-7, with 12 bases aligning to TRBD2. With V trimmed by 1 base and J by 3 bases, 7 bases remained unmatched. The CDR3 totals 17 residues. The germline V gene has CDR1 MNHNS and CDR2 SASEGT. Written as DNA, the CDR3 is TGTGCCAGCAGTGAAGGACTAGCGGGGGCCGAAATCTACGAGCAGTACTTC. Protein sequence: CASSEGLAGAEIYEQYF.

The chain uses TRBV3-1 (or the pseudogene TRBV3-2) and TRBJ1-5, with D perhaps matching TRBD1 (5 bases). The V and J ends lost 5 bases and 4 bases respectively, with 15 bases between them. From germline, CDR1 is LGHDT and CDR2 YNNKEL (reference sequence). The length of the CDR3 is 15 residues. The CDR3 region is CASSAGVGLNQPQHF. The CDR3 coding sequence is TGTGCCAGCAGCGCGGGGGTGGGCTTGAATCAGCCCCAGCATTTT.

The CDR3 DNA reads TGTGCCAGCAGCTTAGATCGGCAGGGCTATCAGCCCCAGCATTTT. Its protein is CASSLDRQGYQPQHF. V gene TRBV7-2 combines with J gene TRBJ1-5; tentative D call: TRBD1 (5 bases). V lost 1 base and J 5 bases, leaving 12 bases between the germline ends. The CDR3 has 15 amino acids. CDR1 and CDR2 (germline): SGHTA, FQGNSA.

The chain couples TRBV9 to TRBJ2-2, with no clear D. This CDR3 comprises 14 residues. V lost 0 bases, J lost 5 bases, and 8 bases lay in between. Germline V gene sequence: CDR1 SGDLS, CDR2 YYNGEE. CDR3 protein: CASSVGQVTGELFF. In DNA form, the CDR3 reads TGTGCCAGCAGCGTAGGGCAGGTTACCGGGGAGCTGTTTTTT.